The rows below give T cell receptor beta chains drawn from one sample of a study of Ad26.COV2.S vaccination and SARS-CoV-2 variants. Assay used: immunoSEQ multiplex PCR; TCRdb lists only in-frame clones, some missing. The table records about 350,000 clones, 70% to 90% of them present only once. This material consisted of peripheral blood, taken in a trial of Ad26.COV2.S vaccine versus placebo. All receptors come from a person between 18 and 65 years old who received the Ad26.COV2.S COVID-19 vaccine or a placebo. CDR3s include the opening cysteine and the closing phenylalanine or tryptophan. A D gene is named only where the DNA matches it firmly. Size is stated for part of the rows, as once, few or many counts, or as a class when the clone is expanded.

cdr3_nt	cdr3_aa	d_call	v_call	j_call	clone_size
TGTGCCAGCACGTATCTCGCTTCCTCCTACAATGAGCAGTTCTTC	CASTYLASSYNEQFF	-	TRBV6-5	TRBJ2-1	-
TGTGCCAGCAGCTTGAGGCGGGAGGCCCTGGGCACAGATACGCAGTATTTT	CASSLRREALGTDTQYF	TRBD2	TRBV5-4	TRBJ2-3	-
TGTGCCAGCAGTTACTCAGGGACTCCCTACGAGCAGTACTTC	CASSYSGTPYEQYF	-	TRBV6-5	TRBJ2-7	-
TGTGCCAGCAGTTCTTTTACCATATATTTT	CASSSFTIYF	-	TRBV2	TRBJ1-3	-
TGTGCCAGCAGCTTAGTGGCAGGGAGTTACTACGAGCAGTACTTC	CASSLVAGSYYEQYF	-	TRBV11-2	TRBJ2-7	-
TGCGCCAGCAGCCTGGAGGGACTAGCCTCCGAGCAGTACTTC	CASSLEGLASEQYF	TRBD2	TRBV5-1	TRBJ2-7	-
TGTGCCAGCTCAATACAGGGTCACAATGAGCAGTTCTTC	CASSIQGHNEQFF	-	TRBV18	TRBJ2-1	-
TGTGCCAGCAAAAATACAAAAACCGGGGAGCTGTTTTTT	CASKNTKTGELFF	-	TRBV12-3/TRBV12-4	TRBJ2-2	-
TGTGCCAGCAGCCAAGGCGTACGCTCACCCCTCCACTTT	CASSQGVRSPLHF	-	TRBV3-1/TRBV3-2	TRBJ1-6	once
TGTGCCAGCACCCCACAAGCCCGGACCAGCACAGATACGCAGTATTTT	CASTPQARTSTDTQYF	-	TRBV9	TRBJ2-3	-
TGTGCCAGCAGTCCCAGTGGTTTTGAAGGGTCCAATGAGCAGTTCTTC	CASSPSGFEGSNEQFF	-	TRBV11-2	TRBJ2-1	-
TGTGCCAGCAGCTTCAGAGGACAGGGCTTAGGCACTGAAGCTTTCTTT	CASSFRGQGLGTEAFF	TRBD1	TRBV7-2	TRBJ1-1	-
TGCGCCAGCAGCTTGGCAGCGGGGGGGCGAGATACGCAGTATTTT	CASSLAAGGRDTQYF	TRBD2	TRBV5-1	TRBJ2-3	-
TGTGCCTGGAGTGTAACTAGCGGTTACGAGCAGTACTTC	CAWSVTSGYEQYF	TRBD2	TRBV30	TRBJ2-7	-
TGTGCCAGCAGCCCTAAGACAGGTGGAGAAAAACTGTTTTTT	CASSPKTGGEKLFF	-	TRBV7-2	TRBJ1-4	-
TGTGCCAGCACCCCTGGGAGCAATCAGCCCCAGCATTTT	CASTPGSNQPQHF	-	TRBV7-2	TRBJ1-5	-
TGCGCCAGCAGCAAAGTAGCGGGAGTCACAGATACGCAGTATTTT	CASSKVAGVTDTQYF	TRBD2	TRBV4-1	TRBJ2-3	few
TGCGCCAGCAGTGGGGATCCGGGACTAGCGGGGGGCTCCTACAATGAGCAGTTCTTC	CASSGDPGLAGGSYNEQFF	TRBD2	TRBV10-1	TRBJ2-1	-
TGTGCCAGTAGTATTGCCGGGACAGTGAACACTGAAGCTTTCTTT	CASSIAGTVNTEAFF	TRBD1	TRBV19	TRBJ1-1	-
TGTGCCAGCAGTGACAGACCTAACTATGGCTACACCTTC	CASSDRPNYGYTF	-	TRBV6-1	TRBJ1-2	-
TGTGCCACCAGTGACCCTCGACAGGGGAGGACAGATACGCAGTATTTT	CATSDPRQGRTDTQYF	TRBD1	TRBV24-1	TRBJ2-3	-
TGTGCCAGCTCACCCGGGACCGCCCAGCCCCAGCATTTT	CASSPGTAQPQHF	-	TRBV18	TRBJ1-5	-
TGTGCCAGCTCACCACCCGGGGTGGTGGGCACTGAAGCTTTCTTT	CASSPPGVVGTEAFF	-	TRBV18	TRBJ1-1	-
TGTGCCTGGAGTGCCCCAATCGGACTCCAATCACCCCTCCACTTT	CAWSAPIGLQSPLHF	-	TRBV30	TRBJ1-6	once
TGTGCCAGCAGCTTAGGGCTGGGACGGATCTCCTACAATGAGCAGTTCTTC	CASSLGLGRISYNEQFF	-	TRBV11-2	TRBJ2-1	-
TGTGCCAGCAGCCGGGACAGATCCTGTGAGACCCAGTACTTC	CASSRDRSCETQYF	-	TRBV21-1	TRBJ2-5	-
TGTGCCAGCAGCCCCTTATTCGGGAACACTGAAGCTTTCTTT	CASSPLFGNTEAFF	-	TRBV7-9	TRBJ1-1	-
TGTGCCAGCAGCTCCTACAGGGGGGTCTACGAGCAGTACTTC	CASSSYRGVYEQYF	TRBD1	TRBV11-2	TRBJ2-7	-
TGTGCCAGTACAAAGGGGCAGAGTTATAATTCACCCCTCCACTTT	CASTKGQSYNSPLHF	-	TRBV19	TRBJ1-6	-
TGTGCCAGCAGTCCCGGACTAGAAGTGGGCGAGCAGTACTTC	CASSPGLEVGEQYF	TRBD2	TRBV6-2/TRBV6-3	TRBJ2-7	-
TGTGCCAGCAGGAGTGAAGGGGGCTTGAATCAGCCCCAGCATTTT	CASRSEGGLNQPQHF	TRBD1	TRBV2	TRBJ1-5	-
TGTGCCAGCAGCCAGGGCGGACTAGCGGGAATGCTTGAGCAGTTCTTC	CASSQGGLAGMLEQFF	TRBD2	TRBV14	TRBJ2-1	-
TGTGCCAGCAGTTATACCACAAACCTAGCGGGAGTAGGCGAGCAGTACTTC	CASSYTTNLAGVGEQYF	TRBD2	TRBV6-2/TRBV6-3	TRBJ2-7	-
TGTGCCAGCAGCTTGTCGCCCAGGACTAGCGACTACGAGCAGTACTTC	CASSLSPRTSDYEQYF	TRBD2	TRBV5-5	TRBJ2-7	-
TGTGCCAGCAGCGTAGAACGTCCGGGAAACACCATATATTTT	CASSVERPGNTIYF	-	TRBV9	TRBJ1-3	-
TGTGCCAGCAGTGTAGACAGGGCCCCCTCCAATGAGCAGTTCTTC	CASSVDRAPSNEQFF	TRBD1	TRBV6-4	TRBJ2-1	-
TGTGCCAGTAGCGGGGGACAGGCCGCAACTAATGAAAAACTGTTTTTT	CASSGGQAATNEKLFF	TRBD1	TRBV19	TRBJ1-4	-
TGTGCCAGCAGAGCCAGGGGTTTGGGCACAGATACGCAGTATTTT	CASRARGLGTDTQYF	-	TRBV21-1	TRBJ2-3	-
TGTGCCAGTACCCCTCGGGCGGGGGGGCTATACGAGCAGTACTTC	CASTPRAGGLYEQYF	TRBD2	TRBV19	TRBJ2-7	-
TGCGCCAGCACGAAGAGGACAGGGGGCCTGGACGAGCAGTACTTC	CASTKRTGGLDEQYF	TRBD1	TRBV5-1	TRBJ2-7	-
TGTGCCAGCAGGCCGGGACCGACCTACGAGCAGTACTTC	CASRPGPTYEQYF	-	TRBV28	TRBJ2-7	once
TGCAGCGCCCAGGGAGTTAATGAAAAACTGTTTTTT	CSAQGVNEKLFF	-	TRBV29-1	TRBJ1-4	-
TGTGCCAGCAGTTTGGAGGGACTGACCTACAATGAGCAGTTCTTC	CASSLEGLTYNEQFF	-	TRBV27	TRBJ2-1	-
TGTGCCTCCGCGACGGGCCCAGACAATGAGCAGTTCTTC	CASATGPDNEQFF	-	TRBV10-3	TRBJ2-1	-
TGTGCCAGCAGTTTCTGGGGGGCTTGGGAAGATACGCAGTATTTT	CASSFWGAWEDTQYF	-	TRBV28	TRBJ2-3	-
TGCGCCAGCAGTGAGGGTAACGAGCAGTACTTC	CASSEGNEQYF	-	TRBV10-2	TRBJ2-7	-
TGTGCCAGCAGCTTGGGGACAATCCCCGGGGAGCAGTACTTC	CASSLGTIPGEQYF	-	TRBV5-5	TRBJ2-7	-
TGTGCCTGGAGTGCCCGTCCCGGCGGCACTAATGAAAAACTGTTTTTT	CAWSARPGGTNEKLFF	-	TRBV30	TRBJ1-4	-
TGTGCCAGCAGCCAAGGCCCGGACGGTGGTCGGGCCCTCCACTTT	CASSQGPDGGRALHF	-	TRBV3-1/TRBV3-2	TRBJ1-6	-
TGCGCCAGCAGTCAGGGCCATCAAGAGACCCAGTACTTC	CASSQGHQETQYF	-	TRBV10-1	TRBJ2-5	-
TGTGCCAGCAGCCACTGGGACAGGGCGGCTGAAAAACTGTTTTTT	CASSHWDRAAEKLFF	TRBD1	TRBV3-1/TRBV3-2	TRBJ1-4	-
TGTGCCAGCAGCCTCATGGTAGGGGGCCGGACTGAAGCTTTCTTT	CASSLMVGGRTEAFF	TRBD1	TRBV7-9	TRBJ1-1	-
TGTGCCAGCAGTGCACCCTTTGACAGGGGGTTGTATGGCTACACCTTC	CASSAPFDRGLYGYTF	TRBD1	TRBV2	TRBJ1-2	-
TGTGCCAGCAGTTTCCGGGACGAGCAGTACTTC	CASSFRDEQYF	-	TRBV6-2/TRBV6-3	TRBJ2-7	-
TGTGCCAGCAGCTTAGAATTACAGGGGGCGTTTTATGGCACTGAAGCTTTCTTT	CASSLELQGAFYGTEAFF	TRBD1	TRBV7-2	TRBJ1-1	-
TGTGCCAGCAGCCCGGTCCACTCGGAGACCCAGTACTTC	CASSPVHSETQYF	-	TRBV3-1/TRBV3-2	TRBJ2-5	-
TGTGCCAGCAGCCCTGCGAAGCAAGAGACCCAGTACTTC	CASSPAKQETQYF	-	TRBV3-1/TRBV3-2	TRBJ2-5	-